This T cell receptor (beta chain) came from a study of identical twins (dated by TCRdb to the mid-2010s). For context, the study as a whole: To test whether fetal clonotypes persist, the study used deep sequencing on TCR alpha and beta repertoires from monozygotic twins, unrelated adults of various ages, and cord blood. Replicate twin experiments were performed at different times using different library preparation protocols to rule out contamination.

Including the terminal cysteine and phenylalanine, the CDR3 comprises 14 residues. Just the 42-base CDR3 DNA is kept, in frame starting at base 1. Taken from the germline V gene, the CDR1 and CDR2 loops are ENHRY and SYGVKD. V sheds 8 bases and J sheds 10 bases, leaving 18 bases between their ends. What the authors observed across the whole study: Fewer insertions were carried by abundant cord blood beta clonotypes, a similar but weaker trend appeared in young adult naive repertoires, and no such trend appeared in memory repertoires. In monozygotic twins, out-of-frame TCR alpha sharing was systematically underestimated by recombination models, although the models agreed with sharing between unrelated individuals. Zero-insertion analyses could be partly confounded by invariant T cells such as MAIT and iNKT, though diverse VJ usage argued against such confounding for most clonotypes. Because the same donors could not be followed over many years, the conclusions depended on cross-sectional statistical analysis. Compared with coincidental sharing between unrelated individuals, an excess of low generation-probability sequences was observed among out-of-frame TCR alpha sequences shared between twins. Excess twin sharing in beta out-of-frame sequences was weaker because fewer shared sequences lowered the signal-to-noise ratio.

With regard to this clonotype: Its target antigen remains unknown. No much larger clonotype is one base removed from it; base qualities were not supplied.

Only healthy Caucasian donors were included. The twin cohort consisted of three pairs of female monozygotic twins, all aged roughly 18 to 30 years. Peripheral blood mononuclear cells were used as the source from which RNA for TCR libraries was isolated. Library construction relied on 5' RACE. Instrument on record: Illumina HiSeq 2000. Template switching added a universal primer binding site, and the final cDNA carried a unique molecular identifier that allowed TCR cDNA molecules to be counted accurately. Specific primers in the conserved constant-segment region were used to synthesize first-strand cDNA for the TCR alpha and beta chains. To control for contamination, each cDNA library was double barcoded with a SMART-Mk sample barcode plus Illumina barcodes. TruSeq adapter sequences along with Illumina sample barcodes were introduced in two successive PCR steps. The TCR alpha and beta cDNA libraries were sequenced on the Illumina HiSeq platform using custom primers. As for the original processing: Unique molecular identifiers were extracted from raw reads with MiGEC, and CDR3 positions were determined with MiXCR. Recombination models were inferred per individual with the repgenHMM and IGoR tools using an EM algorithm. The analysis of shared clonotypes was done with the tcR package in R, with sharing normalized by the product of cloneset sizes. To study raw recombination without the effects of thymic and clonal selection, out-of-frame nonproductive sequences were analyzed. The public reads were reprocessed in TCRdb via fastp at Q25 and MiXCR, keeping in-frame beta chains. Here each entry gathers all rows of one CDR3 protein and keeps the most common genes and DNA. V and J calls and clone size were set by TCRdb, not the authors. The sample table holds 500,000 to 700,000 distinct CDR3 sequences, of which about 7.1% were seen once. Roughly 1.6% of the sample rests with the top ten.

These data also formed part of another study, on yellow fever vaccine responses in identical twins. As that second study puts it: According to the authors, the vaccine-induced T cell response in identical twins seemed to be partly convergent and partly specific to each individual. In the study, vaccine-responding T cell clones were precisely tracked in identical twins.

The TCR originated in a woman between 18 and 29 years old in good health. The chain uses TRBV10-3 and TRBJ1-6; 5 matching bases give a weak D call of TRBD1. Sequenced: PBMCs. In nucleotide form, the sequence is TGTGCCATCGGACAACGGATGGTGGGGTCACCCCTCCACTTT. Translated, it gives CAIGQRMVGSPLHF.